One sample yielded the 10 T cell receptor beta chains listed below, sequenced in a study of blood T cells in healthy people across ages. Primers used in a second PCR of about 6 to 12 cycles were a sample-barcoded 5' primer and a J-beta primer mix. TCRdb passed the 5' RACE reads through MiXCR, listing each CDR3 protein once. The table includes about 670,000 distinct CDR3 sequences, roughly half detected once. The sample comprised blood. The receptors derive from a woman older than 75 in good health.

The DNA for the CDR3 is TGTGCCAGCAGCTCCCTGGGGGCGCGGACCGGGGAGCTGTTTTTT. It codes for CASSSLGARTGELFF. The gene calls are TRBV7-7 and TRBJ2-2; D might be TRBD1 (6 bases). The CDR3 has 15 residues. The V end was cut by 4 bases, the J end by 5 bases, with 14 bases between. Germline loops: CDR1 SSHAT, CDR2 FNYEAQ (reference sequence).

The genes are TRBV20-1 and TRBJ2-4; tentatively, D is TRBD1 (6 bases). The DNA end is more similar to TRBJ2-7, so the J call may be wrong. Germline CDR1 and CDR2: DFQATT and SNEGSKA (reference sequence). The CDR3 contains 14 residues. CDR3 sequence: CSAPADSLSYEQYF. The CDR3 DNA is TGCAGTGCTCCCGCGGACAGTCTTAGCTACGAGCAGTACTTC.

The rearrangement links TRBV25-1 to TRBJ1-5; maybe TRBD1 (6 bases). Germline-derived CDR1 and CDR2 are MGHDK and SYGVNS. CDR3 size: 16 residues. The V end lost 1 base, the J end lost 5 bases, and 15 bases lay between the germline ends. The CDR3 loop is CASSEFTQGFDQPQHF. CDR3 nucleotide sequence: TGTGCCAGCAGTGAATTCACACAGGGTTTCGATCAGCCCCAGCATTTT.

V usage is TRBV6-5 and J usage is TRBJ2-1, with D tentatively TRBD2 (5 bases). The CDR3 totals 14 residues. Germline V gene sequence: CDR1 MNHEY, CDR2 SVGAGI. Trimming removed 5 bases at V and 2 bases at J, with 10 bases between. CDR3 DNA sequence: TGTGCCAGCAGTCCCGGGATTGCCTACAATGAGCAGTTCTTC. Translating gives CASSPGIAYNEQFF.

In this sample, this clonotype turned up many times. A junction boundary mismatches the germline segment, possibly from a read error. The chain joins TRBV12-3 or TRBV12-4 to TRBJ2-3; D may be TRBD2 (7 bases). This CDR3 comprises 14 residues. CDR3 nucleotides: TGTGCCAGCAGCTTAGGGGGGGGGACAGATACGCAGTATTTT. Residues: CASSLGGGTDTQYF.

This clonotype was recorded at least ten times. The rearrangement joins TRBV18 to TRBJ2-1; no definite D call. The V gene's germline CDR1 is KGHSH and CDR2 LQKENI. This CDR3 comprises 12 residues. V lost 2 bases and J 8 bases, leaving 7 bases between the germline ends. The CDR3 sequence is CASSPTGDEQFF. As DNA, the CDR3 is TGTGCCAGCTCACCAACGGGCGATGAGCAGTTCTTC.

The J gene is TRBJ2-4, the V gene TRBV9, with 12 bases that match TRBD2. This CDR3 is 19 amino acids long. Per germline, CDR1 SGDLS and CDR2 YYNGEE. V trimming: 0 bases; J trimming: 3 bases; junction bases outside the gene matches: 10. CDR3 residues: CASSVGSSGGAIGKNIQYF. The CDR3 nucleotides read TGTGCCAGCAGCGTAGGGTCTAGCGGGGGGGCGATCGGCAAAAACATTCAGTACTTC.

The V call is TRBV3-1, the J call TRBJ2-3; 7 bases are a match to TRBD2. Germline V gives CDR1 LGHDT, CDR2 YNNKEL (reference sequence). V shed 0 bases, J shed 5 bases, and the junction held 8 bases outside the gene matches. The length of the CDR3 is 16 residues. The CDR3 protein is CASSQETSHWGDTQYF. The CDR3 coding sequence is TGTGCCAGCAGCCAAGAGACTAGCCACTGGGGAGATACGCAGTATTTT.

The rearrangement links TRBV20-1 to TRBJ2-6, with D perhaps TRBD1 or TRBD2 (5 bases each). In germline, CDR1 is DFQATT, CDR2 SNEGSKA (reference sequence). CDR3 length: 14 amino acids. V lost 6 bases, J lost 3 bases, and 12 bases lay in between. The CDR3 region is CSAPRGVGANVLTF. As DNA, the CDR3 is TGCAGTGCCCCCCGAGGGGTTGGGGCCAACGTCCTGACTTTC.

About this clonotype itself: This clone may be a read error of a much larger clone one base away. The V and J genes are TRBV12-3 or TRBV12-4 and TRBJ2-7; 7 nucleotides agree with TRBD1. This CDR3 spans 16 amino acids. The V and J ends lost 2 bases and 5 bases, in that order; junction bases with no gene match: 12. The CDR3 DNA reads TGTGCCAGCAGTTTAATGGGGACAGATTATTCCGACGAGCAGTACTTC. It encodes CASSLMGTDYSDEQYF.